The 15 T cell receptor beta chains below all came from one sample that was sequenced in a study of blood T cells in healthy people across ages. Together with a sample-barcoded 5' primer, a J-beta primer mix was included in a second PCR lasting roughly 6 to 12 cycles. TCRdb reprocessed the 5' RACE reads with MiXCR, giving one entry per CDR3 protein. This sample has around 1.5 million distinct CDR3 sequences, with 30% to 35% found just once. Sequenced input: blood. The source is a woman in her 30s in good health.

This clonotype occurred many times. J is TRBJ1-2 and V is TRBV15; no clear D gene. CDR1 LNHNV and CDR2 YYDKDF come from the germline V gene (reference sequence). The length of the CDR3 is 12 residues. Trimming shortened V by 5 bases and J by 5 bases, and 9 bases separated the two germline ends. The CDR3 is CATSDRSYGYTF. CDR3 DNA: TGTGCCACCAGCGACCGGAGTTATGGCTACACCTTC.

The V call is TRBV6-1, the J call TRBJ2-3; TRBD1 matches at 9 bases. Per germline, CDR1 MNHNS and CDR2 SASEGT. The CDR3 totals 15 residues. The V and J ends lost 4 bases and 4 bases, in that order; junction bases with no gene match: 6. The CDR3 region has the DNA TGTGCCAGCAGTGGAGGACGGACAGGGGCAGATACGCAGTATTTT. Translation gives CASSGGRTGADTQYF.

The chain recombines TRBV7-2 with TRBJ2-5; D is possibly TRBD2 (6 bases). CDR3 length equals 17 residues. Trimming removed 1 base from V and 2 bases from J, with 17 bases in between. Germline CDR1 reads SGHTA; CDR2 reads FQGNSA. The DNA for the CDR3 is TGTGCCAGCAGCTTAGTGCCCCTAACGGCGGGGCAAGAGACCCAGTACTTC. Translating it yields CASSLVPLTAGQETQYF.

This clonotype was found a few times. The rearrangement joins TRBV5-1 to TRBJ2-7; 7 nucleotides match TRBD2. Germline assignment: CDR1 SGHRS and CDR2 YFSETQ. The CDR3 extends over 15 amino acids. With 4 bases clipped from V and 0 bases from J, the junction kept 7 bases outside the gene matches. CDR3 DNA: TGCGCCAGCAGCCCTAATAGCGGGCCCTCCTACGAGCAGTACTTC. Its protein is CASSPNSGPSYEQYF.

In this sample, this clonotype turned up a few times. The CDR3 nucleotides are TGTGCCAGCAGCGTAGCGGGACAGGTGGCTAGCACAGATACGCAGTATTTT. Translated, it gives CASSVAGQVASTDTQYF. The gene calls are TRBV9 and TRBJ2-3; 8 nucleotides align to TRBD1. CDR1 is SGDLS, CDR2 YYNGEE, per germline. The trim removed 0 bases at V and 0 bases at J, leaving 6 bases unmatched. The CDR3 sequence is 17 residues long.

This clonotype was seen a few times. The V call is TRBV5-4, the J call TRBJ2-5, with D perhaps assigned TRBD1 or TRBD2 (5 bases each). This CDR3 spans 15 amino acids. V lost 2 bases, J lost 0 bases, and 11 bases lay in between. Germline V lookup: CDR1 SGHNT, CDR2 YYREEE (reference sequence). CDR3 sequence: CASSLPGRNQETQYF. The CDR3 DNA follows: TGTGCCAGCAGCTTACCGGGACGGAACCAAGAGACCCAGTACTTC.

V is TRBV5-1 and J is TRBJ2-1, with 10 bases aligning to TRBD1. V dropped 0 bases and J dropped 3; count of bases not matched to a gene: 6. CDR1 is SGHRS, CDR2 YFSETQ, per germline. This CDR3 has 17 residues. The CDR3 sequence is CASSLGTGGSHYNEQFF. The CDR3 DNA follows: TGCGCCAGCAGCTTGGGGACAGGGGGGTCCCACTACAATGAGCAGTTCTTC.

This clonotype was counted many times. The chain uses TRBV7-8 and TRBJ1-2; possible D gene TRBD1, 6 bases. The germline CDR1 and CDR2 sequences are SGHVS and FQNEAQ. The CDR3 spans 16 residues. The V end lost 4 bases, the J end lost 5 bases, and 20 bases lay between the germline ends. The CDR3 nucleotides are TGTGCCAGCAGCTCGGCCCGTGGGGGGCTGAGGTATGGCTACACCTTC. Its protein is CASSSARGGLRYGYTF.

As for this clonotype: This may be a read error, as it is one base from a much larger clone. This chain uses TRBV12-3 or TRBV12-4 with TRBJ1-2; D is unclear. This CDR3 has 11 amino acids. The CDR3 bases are TGTGTCAGCGGCGGAAACTATGGCTACACCTTC. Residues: CVSGGNYGYTF.

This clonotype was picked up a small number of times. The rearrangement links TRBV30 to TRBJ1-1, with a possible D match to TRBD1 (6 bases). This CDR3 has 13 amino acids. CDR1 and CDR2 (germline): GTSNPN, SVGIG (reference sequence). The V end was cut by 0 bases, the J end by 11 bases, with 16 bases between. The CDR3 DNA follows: TGTGCCTGGAGTGTACAGAGGGGGGATCCGGCTTTCTTT. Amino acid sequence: CAWSVQRGDPAFF.

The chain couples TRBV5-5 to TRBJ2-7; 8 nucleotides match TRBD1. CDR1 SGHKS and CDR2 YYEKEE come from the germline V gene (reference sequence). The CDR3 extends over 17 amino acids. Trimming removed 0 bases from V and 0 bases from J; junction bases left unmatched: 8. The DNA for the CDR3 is TGTGCCAGCAGCTTGGCCCCCGGGACAGGCAACTCCTACGAGCAGTACTTC. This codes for CASSLAPGTGNSYEQYF.

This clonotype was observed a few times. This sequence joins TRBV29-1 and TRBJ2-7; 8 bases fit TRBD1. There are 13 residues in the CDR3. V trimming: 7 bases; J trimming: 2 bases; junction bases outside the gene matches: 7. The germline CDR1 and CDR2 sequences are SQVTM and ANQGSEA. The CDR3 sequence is CSGTDRATYEQYF. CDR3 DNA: TGCAGCGGAACGGACAGGGCAACCTACGAGCAGTACTTC.

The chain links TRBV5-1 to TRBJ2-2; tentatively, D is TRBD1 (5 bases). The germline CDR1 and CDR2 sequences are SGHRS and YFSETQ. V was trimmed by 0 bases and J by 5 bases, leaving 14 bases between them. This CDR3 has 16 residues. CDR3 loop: CASSLAPGAGTGELFF. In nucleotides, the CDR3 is TGCGCCAGCAGCTTGGCCCCTGGCGCAGGGACCGGGGAGCTGTTTTTT.

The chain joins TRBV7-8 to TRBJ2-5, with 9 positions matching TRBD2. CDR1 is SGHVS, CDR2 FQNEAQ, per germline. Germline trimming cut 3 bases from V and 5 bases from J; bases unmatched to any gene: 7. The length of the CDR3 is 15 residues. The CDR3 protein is CASSFLPSGTETQYF. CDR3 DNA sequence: TGTGCCAGCAGCTTCCTACCTAGCGGGACGGAGACCCAGTACTTC.

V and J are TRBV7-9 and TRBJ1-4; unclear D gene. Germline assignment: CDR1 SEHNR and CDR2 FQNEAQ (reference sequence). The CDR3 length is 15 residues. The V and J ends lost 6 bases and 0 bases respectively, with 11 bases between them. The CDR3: CASSVKGTTNEKLFF. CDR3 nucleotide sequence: TGTGCCAGCAGTGTAAAAGGAACAACTAATGAAAAACTGTTTTTT.